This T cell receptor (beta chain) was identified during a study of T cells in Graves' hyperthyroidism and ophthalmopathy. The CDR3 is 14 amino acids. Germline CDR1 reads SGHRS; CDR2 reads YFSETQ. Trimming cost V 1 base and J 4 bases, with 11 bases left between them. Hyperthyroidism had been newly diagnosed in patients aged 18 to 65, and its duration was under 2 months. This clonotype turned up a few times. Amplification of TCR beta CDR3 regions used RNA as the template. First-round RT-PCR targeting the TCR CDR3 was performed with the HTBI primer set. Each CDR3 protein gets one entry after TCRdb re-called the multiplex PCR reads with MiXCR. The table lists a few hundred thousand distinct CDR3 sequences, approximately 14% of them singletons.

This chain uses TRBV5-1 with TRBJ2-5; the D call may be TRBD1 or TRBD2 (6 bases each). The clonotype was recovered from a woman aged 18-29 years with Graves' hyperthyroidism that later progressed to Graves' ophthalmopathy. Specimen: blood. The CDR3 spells CASSLTGARETQYF. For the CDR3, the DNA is TGCGCCAGCAGCTTGACGGGGGCGCGAGAGACCCAGTACTTC.